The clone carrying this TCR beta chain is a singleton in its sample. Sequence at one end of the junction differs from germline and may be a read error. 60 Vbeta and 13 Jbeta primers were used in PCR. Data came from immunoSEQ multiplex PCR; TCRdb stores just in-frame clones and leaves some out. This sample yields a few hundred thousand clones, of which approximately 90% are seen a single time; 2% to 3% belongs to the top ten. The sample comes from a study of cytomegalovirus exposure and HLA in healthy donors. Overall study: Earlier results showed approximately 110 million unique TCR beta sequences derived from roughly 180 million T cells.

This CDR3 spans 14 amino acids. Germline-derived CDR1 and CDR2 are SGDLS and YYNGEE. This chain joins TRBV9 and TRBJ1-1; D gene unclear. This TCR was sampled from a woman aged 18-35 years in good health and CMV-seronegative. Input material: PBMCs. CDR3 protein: CASSVARKNSEAFF. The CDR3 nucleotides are TGTGCCAGCAGCGTAGCTAGAAAGAACTCTGAAGCTTTCTTT.